The 13 T cell receptor beta chains below were found in one sample sequenced in a study of T cells after posttransplantation cyclophosphamide. Treatment was busulfan-fludarabine conditioning, a marrow graft, and cyclophosphamide on days +3 and +4. Sequenced by immunoSEQ multiplex PCR; TCRdb stores in-frame clones only, minus some. The sample is made up of roughly 14,000 clones, none counted only once. Material: PBMCs, obtained approximately 1,200 days after allogeneic stem cell transplant with posttransplant cyclophosphamide. Receptors were obtained from a female patient aged 40-50 years who received an allogeneic stem cell transplant from a related donor, was CMV-positive, and had no GVHD. The T cells may partly be graft donor cells.

V and J are TRBV5-1 and TRBJ1-1; the match to TRBD1 covers 8 bases. Per the germline V gene, CDR1 is SGHRS and CDR2 is YFSETQ. CDR3 size: 16 residues. After removal of 0 bases from V and 1 base from J, the junction contained 5 bases not matched to a gene. In nucleotides, the CDR3 is TGCGCCAGCAGCTTGGGCCAGACAGGGGAGAACACTGAAGCTTTCTTT. Protein: CASSLGQTGENTEAFF.

This clone occurred many times. This chain connects TRBV2 to TRBJ2-1; no clear D. V lost 8 bases, J lost 7 bases, and 6 bases lay in between. The CDR3 extends over 10 amino acids. Germline CDR1 reads SNHLY; CDR2 reads FYNNEI. Written as DNA, the CDR3 is TGTGCCAGCCGGGTTAATGAGCAGTTCTTC. Amino acids: CASRVNEQFF.

This clone was seen at least ten times. The chain couples TRBV7-9 to TRBJ2-2; D is possibly TRBD1 (7 bases). The CDR3 covers 16 residues. V was cut by 3 bases and J by 5 bases, with 16 bases left in between. Germline V gene data show CDR1 as SEHNR and CDR2 as FQNEAQ (reference sequence). The CDR3 protein is CASSLRGTAFTGELFF. CDR3 DNA: TGTGCCAGCAGCTTGCGCGGGACAGCTTTTACCGGGGAGCTGTTTTTT. The full variable domain, with the rest looked up from reference TRBV7-9 and TRBJ2-2, is DTGVSQNPRHKITKRGQNVTFRCDPISEHNRLYWYRQTLGQGPEFLTYFQNEAQLEKSRLLSDRFSAERPKGSFSTLEIQRTEQGDSAMYLCASSLRGTAFTGELFFGEGSRLTVL.

This clone was picked up many times. The chain employs TRBV14 and TRBJ1-1, with TRBD1 as a possible D gene (6 bases). CDR3 length equals 16 residues. CDR1 is SGHDN and CDR2 is FVKESK in the germline V gene. The ends were cut back, 5 bases at V and 3 bases at J, with 19 bases in the middle. Written as DNA, the CDR3 is TGTGCCAGCAGCAAGGAGACAGGAAAGAGGTACACTGAAGCTTTCTTT. It yields the protein CASSKETGKRYTEAFF.

The table lists this clone with many counts. V and J are TRBV10-2 and TRBJ2-3; 8 nucleotides agree with TRBD1. This CDR3 spans 15 amino acids. Germline loops: CDR1 WSHSY, CDR2 SAAADI. The V segment lost 3 bases and the J segment 2 bases; nucleotides outside the gene matches: 4. The CDR3: CASSEPGQDTDTQYF. The CDR3 nucleotides read TGCGCCAGCAGTGAACCGGGACAGGACACAGATACGCAGTATTTT.

The CDR3 here is CASSAGGRGGLDTQYF. CDR3 in DNA: TGTGCCAGCAGCGCCGGAGGGCGGGGGGGCCTGGATACGCAGTATTTT. V gene TRBV7-2 combines with J gene TRBJ2-3, with 9 bases matching TRBD2. V was clipped by 5 bases and J by 6 bases; unmatched bases: 12. Germline V gives CDR1 SGHTA, CDR2 FQGNSA. This CDR3 has 16 amino acids.

There are many counts of this clone. The chain uses TRBV7-9 and TRBJ2-1, with 10 positions matching TRBD2. CDR1 is SEHNR and CDR2 is FQNEAQ in the germline V gene (reference sequence). The CDR3 is 17 residues long. V lost 4 bases and J lost 0; bases outside the gene matches: 6. CDR3 protein: CASSSGLAASSYNEQFF. DNA for the CDR3: TGTGCCAGCAGCTCCGGACTAGCGGCCAGCTCCTACAATGAGCAGTTCTTC.

This clone was detected many times. This chain uses TRBV10-2 with TRBJ1-1; D is perhaps TRBD1 (5 bases). Germline V lookup: CDR1 WSHSY, CDR2 SAAADI. The CDR3 extends over 13 amino acids. V lost 7 bases, J lost 4 bases, and 13 bases lay in between. The CDR3 nucleotides read TGCGCCAGCAAAGGACCGGGGGGCACTGAAGCTTTCTTT. Translated: CASKGPGGTEAFF.

Within the sample, this clone is medium-sized. The CDR3 is CASRGPGGRTSFF. The CDR3 nucleotides are TGTGCCAGCAGGGGGCCGGGGGGGCGTACGTCTTTCTTT. This chain links TRBV2 with TRBJ1-1, with TRBD1 as a possible D gene (6 bases). The CDR3 is 13 residues long. Germline V gene data show CDR1 as SNHLY and CDR2 as FYNNEI. With 6 bases removed from V and 12 bases from J, the gap between germline ends came to 20 bases.

This clone was counted many times. The rearrangement joins TRBV12-5 to TRBJ2-1; 11 bases match TRBD2. The trim removed 5 bases at V and 8 bases at J, leaving 14 bases unmatched. From germline, CDR1 is LGHNT and CDR2 FRNRAP. This CDR3 spans 17 amino acids. CDR3 DNA sequence: TGTGCTAGTGGTCGTATAACGATAGCGGGGGGGAACGATGAGCAGTTCTTC. Residues: CASGRITIAGGNDEQFF.

The table lists this clone with a few counts. The chain has TRBV6-1 and TRBJ2-5; TRBD1 matches 8 bases. The DNA end is more similar to TRBJ2-7, so the J call may be wrong. The CDR3 runs to 17 residues. Germline CDR1 is MNHNS and CDR2 is SASEGT. The DNA of the CDR3 is TGTGCCAGCAGTGACGTGACCACAGGGGGTACCTCCTACGAGCAGTACTTC. This encodes CASSDVTTGGTSYEQYF.

The rearrangement uses TRBV2 and TRBJ1-4; the match to TRBD1 covers 9 bases. There are 12 residues in the CDR3. Germline V CDR1 and CDR2: SNHLY, FYNNEI. V shed 8 bases, J shed 8 bases, and the junction held 3 bases outside the gene matches. In nucleotides, the CDR3 is TGTGCCAGCTGGACAGGGGTAGAAAAACTGTTTTTT. Translated, it gives CASWTGVEKLFF.

This clone showed up many times. The V call is TRBV19, the J call TRBJ1-2, with TRBD1 matching 9 bases. Per the germline V gene, CDR1 is LNHDA and CDR2 is SQIVND (reference sequence). V lost 7 bases and J lost 0; bases outside the gene matches: 9. This CDR3 comprises 16 residues. Here the CDR3 reads CASNPGTGISNYGYTF. The CDR3, as DNA: TGTGCCAGTAACCCCGGGACAGGGATATCTAACTATGGCTACACCTTC.